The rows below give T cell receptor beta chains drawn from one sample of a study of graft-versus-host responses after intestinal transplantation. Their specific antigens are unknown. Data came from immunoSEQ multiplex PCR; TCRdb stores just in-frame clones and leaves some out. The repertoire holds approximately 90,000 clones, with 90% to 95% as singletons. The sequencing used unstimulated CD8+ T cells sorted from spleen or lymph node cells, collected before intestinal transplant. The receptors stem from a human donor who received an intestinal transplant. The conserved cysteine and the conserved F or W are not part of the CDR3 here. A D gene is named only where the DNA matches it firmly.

SVDGGPGETQY TRBJ2-5 - TRBV29-1
ASSHYPGQGADEQY TRBJ2-7 TRBD1 TRBV4-3
ASTPGINTGELF TRBJ2-2 - TRBV2
ASSFFVGGAETQY TRBJ2-5 - TRBV7-6
ASSQVGNLYEQY TRBJ2-7 - TRBV4-1
ASSVSHEQF TRBJ2-1 - TRBV9
ATSPGNEQY TRBJ2-7 - TRBV10-3
ASSGGVGTLGDTQY TRBJ2-3 TRBD2 TRBV7-9
ASSLLGVTNEKLF TRBJ1-4 - TRBV6-1
ASSQAPGTGNPVGYT TRBJ1-2 - TRBV4-1
ASSFAGEKLF TRBJ1-4 - TRBV5-5
ASSPGQGSTEAF TRBJ1-1 TRBD1 TRBV4-1
ASRHYYRGRNGYT TRBJ1-2 TRBD1 TRBV5-1
ASSLLGGEGYT TRBJ1-2 - TRBV7-6
ASSLDFSGVRTDTQY TRBJ2-3 TRBD2 TRBV7-2
ASGRFREGGYEQY TRBJ2-7 TRBD2 TRBV19
ASSSTWSGGYNSPLH TRBJ1-6 - TRBV28
ASSFSGRLDNEQF TRBJ2-1 TRBD2 TRBV19
ASSLGRMQEPFEQY TRBJ2-7 - TRBV11-2
ASSPPGRGTYNEQF TRBJ2-1 TRBD1 TRBV9
ASSSRDRVYEQY TRBJ2-7 TRBD1 TRBV5-4
ASSLGGGGVYGYT TRBJ1-2 TRBD1 TRBV7-9
ASSESGQATYEQY TRBJ2-7 TRBD1 TRBV7-9
ASSDSGRGETQY TRBJ2-5 TRBD2 TRBV13
ASSTRTGHGYT TRBJ1-2 - TRBV21-1
ASSPGDRVSFYEQY TRBJ2-7 TRBD1 TRBV7-9
ASSARWTGELF TRBJ2-2 - TRBV7-9
ASSSEPGTGIFPGNTIY TRBJ1-3 TRBD1 TRBV7-2
ASSSSTGIDWETQY TRBJ2-5 - TRBV7-9